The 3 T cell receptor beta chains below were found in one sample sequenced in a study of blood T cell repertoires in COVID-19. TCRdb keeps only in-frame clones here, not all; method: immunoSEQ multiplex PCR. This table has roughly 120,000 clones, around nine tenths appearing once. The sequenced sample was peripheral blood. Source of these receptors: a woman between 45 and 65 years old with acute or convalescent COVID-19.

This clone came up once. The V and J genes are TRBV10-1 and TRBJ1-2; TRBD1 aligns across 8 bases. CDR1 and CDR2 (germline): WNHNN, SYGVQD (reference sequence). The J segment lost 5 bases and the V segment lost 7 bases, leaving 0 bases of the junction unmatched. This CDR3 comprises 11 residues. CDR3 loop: CASNRGYGYTF. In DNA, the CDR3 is TGCGCCAGCAACAGGGGGTATGGCTACACCTTC.

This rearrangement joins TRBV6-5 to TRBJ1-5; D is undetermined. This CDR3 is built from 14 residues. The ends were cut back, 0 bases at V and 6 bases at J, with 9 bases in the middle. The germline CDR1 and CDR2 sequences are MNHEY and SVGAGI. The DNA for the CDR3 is TGTGCCAGCAGTTACTCGATCGGCGGTCAGCCCCAGCATTTT. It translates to CASSYSIGGQPQHF.

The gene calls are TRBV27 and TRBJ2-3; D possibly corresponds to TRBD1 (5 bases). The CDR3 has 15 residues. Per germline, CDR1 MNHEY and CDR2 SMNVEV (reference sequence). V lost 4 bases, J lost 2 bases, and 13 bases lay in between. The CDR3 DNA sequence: TGTGCCAGCAGTTGGTCAGGGAACCCCACAGATACGCAGTATTTT. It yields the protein CASSWSGNPTDTQYF.